Each of the 14 T cell receptor beta chains below was sequenced from the same sample in a study of chemoradiotherapy in HPV16-positive cancers. Profiled with immunoSEQ multiplex PCR; TCRdb holds only in-frame clones, not every one. This sample has over 30,000 clones, with about 85% found just once. The input for sequencing was blood, taken from a patient who underwent chemoradiotherapy. The receptors come from a human donor with HPV-associated anogenital cancer.

CDR3 protein: CASSLGTGTDNSPLHF. CDR3 sequence (DNA): TGTGCCAGCAGCTTGGGTACCGGGACAGATAATTCACCCCTCCACTTT. The genes are TRBV7-8 and TRBJ1-6, with 7 bases lining up with TRBD1. Germline-derived CDR1 and CDR2 are SGHVS and FQNEAQ. Trimming at V came to 3 bases and at J to 5 bases, leaving 7 bases not matched to a gene. The CDR3 has 16 residues.

This clone showed up just a few times. The rearrangement uses TRBV7-9 and TRBJ1-1, with D tentatively TRBD1 (6 bases). The CDR3 is 15 amino acids. V lost 1 base and J 1 base, leaving 10 bases between the germline ends. Germline loops: CDR1 SEHNR, CDR2 FQNEAQ (reference sequence). This CDR3 is CASSLVDSQNTEAFF. The CDR3 nucleotides read TGTGCCAGCAGCTTAGTGGACAGCCAGAACACTGAAGCTTTCTTT. Full variable domain (rest looked up from reference TRBV7-9 and TRBJ1-1): DTGVSQNPRHKITKRGQNVTFRCDPISEHNRLYWYRQTLGQGPEFLTYFQNEAQLEKSRLLSDRFSAERPKGSFSTLEIQRTEQGDSAMYLCASSLVDSQNTEAFFGQGTRLTVV.

V usage is TRBV29-1 and J usage is TRBJ1-1, with TRBD1 matching over 8 bases. This CDR3 is built from 13 residues. Germline V gene data show CDR1 as SQVTM and CDR2 as ANQGSEA. V lost 4 bases to trimming and J lost 8 bases; unmatched junction nucleotides: 9. The CDR3 DNA is TGCAGCGTTGCCGGATTGACAGGGGACGAAGCTTTCTTT. Amino acids: CSVAGLTGDEAFF.

The chain is built from TRBV5-1 and TRBJ2-5; TRBD1 matches 7 bases. Germline-derived CDR1 and CDR2 are SGHRS and YFSETQ. Trimming at V came to 4 bases and at J to 1 base, leaving 10 bases not matched to a gene. The CDR3 sequence is 16 residues long. The CDR3 here is CASSAGTAPSQETQYF. For the CDR3, the DNA is TGCGCCAGCAGCGCCGGGACAGCCCCATCCCAAGAGACCCAGTACTTC.

The gene calls are TRBV6-1 and TRBJ1-2; 10 positions match TRBD1. The V gene end was trimmed by 6 bases and the J gene end by 1 base; junction bases not matched to a gene: 5. The CDR3 is made up of 15 amino acids. In germline, CDR1 is MNHNS, CDR2 SASEGT. The CDR3 DNA sequence: TGTGCCAGCAGCTTCGGGACAGGGGTTAACTATGGCTACACCTTC. It encodes CASSFGTGVNYGYTF.

This clone was found once. The chain links TRBV6-6 to TRBJ1-1; the D is unclear. The CDR3 is 14 amino acids. Germline V gene data show CDR1 as MNHNY and CDR2 as SVGAGI (reference sequence). V was pared by 3 bases and J by 2 bases, with 10 bases between. CDR3 in amino acids: CASSYILRNTEAFF. The CDR3 DNA reads TGTGCCAGCAGTTATATCCTGAGAAACACTGAAGCTTTCTTT.

The chain carries TRBV5-1 and TRBJ2-2; 12 nucleotides agree with TRBD2. This CDR3 contains 16 residues. CDR1 is SGHRS, CDR2 YFSETQ, per germline. V shed 3 bases, J shed 5 bases, and the junction held 5 bases outside the gene matches. CDR3: CASSSTSGGTTGELFF. CDR3 sequence (DNA): TGCGCCAGCAGCTCGACTAGCGGGGGAACAACCGGGGAGCTGTTTTTT.

This rearrangement joins TRBV7-3 to TRBJ2-3; no definite D call. The germline V gene encodes CDR1 SGHTA and CDR2 FQGTGA. V lost 2 bases to trimming and J lost 6 bases, with 18 bases between them. The CDR3 has 16 residues. The CDR3 sequence: CASSLGSPTKGDTQYF. The CDR3 coding sequence is TGTGCCAGCAGCTTAGGCTCTCCGACCAAAGGGGATACGCAGTATTTT.

The chain couples TRBV18 to TRBJ1-5, with D perhaps TRBD1 (6 bases). Deletions cut 2 bases from V and 5 bases from J, with 10 bases between. This CDR3 comprises 14 residues. From germline, CDR1 is KGHSH and CDR2 LQKENI. The CDR3: CASSPRDTHQPQHF. Here the CDR3 DNA reads TGTGCCAGCTCACCAAGGGACACCCATCAGCCCCAGCATTTT. Full variable domain (missing parts from reference TRBV18 and TRBJ1-5): NAGVMQNPRHLVRRRGQEARLRCSPMKGHSHVYWYRQLPEEGLKFMVYLQKENIIDESGMPKERFSAEFPKEGPSILRIQQVVRGDSAAYFCASSPRDTHQPQHFGDGTRLSIL.

The J gene is TRBJ2-3, the V gene TRBV7-9; either TRBD1 or TRBD2 may fit D (5 bases each). Trimming cost V 4 bases and J 6 bases, with 11 bases left between them. Germline values: CDR1 SEHNR, CDR2 FQNEAQ (reference sequence). CDR3 length: 13 amino acids. CDR3 amino acids: CASSSGTSDTQYF. The DNA for the CDR3 is TGTGCCAGCAGCTCCGGGACGTCGGATACGCAGTATTTT.

V gene TRBV6-4 combines with J gene TRBJ2-1, with TRBD1 identical over 8 bases. This CDR3 contains 16 residues. V lost 0 bases to trimming and J lost 3 bases; unmatched junction nucleotides: 4. Germline V gene lookup returns CDR1 MRHNA and CDR2 SNTAGT. CDR3 protein: CASSDSTGEGYNEQFF. CDR3 DNA sequence: TGTGCCAGCAGTGACTCGACAGGGGAAGGCTACAATGAGCAGTTCTTC.

The chain employs TRBV29-1 and TRBJ1-2; D not resolved. V lost 4 bases and J 0 bases, leaving 9 bases between the germline ends. The CDR3 spans 13 residues. The germline CDR1 and CDR2 sequences are SQVTM and ANQGSEA. CDR3 region: CSVGRASNYGYTF. The DNA of the CDR3 is TGCAGCGTTGGAAGGGCGTCTAACTATGGCTACACCTTC. The full variable domain, with the rest looked up from reference TRBV29-1 and TRBJ1-2, is SAVISQKPSRDICQRGTSLTIQCQVDSQVTMMFWYRQQPGQSLTLIATANQGSEATYESGFVIDKFPISRPNLTFSTLTVSNMSPEDSSIYLCSVGRASNYGYTFGSGTRLTVV.

The genes are TRBV10-3 and TRBJ2-1; unclear D gene. V lost 3 bases, J lost 5 bases, and 11 bases lay in between. The germline gives CDR1 ENHRY, CDR2 SYGVKD. This CDR3 contains 14 residues. The CDR3 sequence is CAISDELFNNEQFF. CDR3 bases: TGTGCCATCAGTGATGAACTGTTCAACAATGAGCAGTTCTTC.

Concerning this clone: The limits of the CDR3 on the DNA are not certain, so only TCRdb's listed CDR3 is given. The chain has TRBV6-1 and TRBJ2-1; the table's D call of TRBD1 was not tested on the DNA. The CDR3 has 13 residues if both end residues are counted. The germline CDR1 and CDR2 sequences are MNHNS and SASEGT. The CDR3 region is CASSDVATGNGFF.